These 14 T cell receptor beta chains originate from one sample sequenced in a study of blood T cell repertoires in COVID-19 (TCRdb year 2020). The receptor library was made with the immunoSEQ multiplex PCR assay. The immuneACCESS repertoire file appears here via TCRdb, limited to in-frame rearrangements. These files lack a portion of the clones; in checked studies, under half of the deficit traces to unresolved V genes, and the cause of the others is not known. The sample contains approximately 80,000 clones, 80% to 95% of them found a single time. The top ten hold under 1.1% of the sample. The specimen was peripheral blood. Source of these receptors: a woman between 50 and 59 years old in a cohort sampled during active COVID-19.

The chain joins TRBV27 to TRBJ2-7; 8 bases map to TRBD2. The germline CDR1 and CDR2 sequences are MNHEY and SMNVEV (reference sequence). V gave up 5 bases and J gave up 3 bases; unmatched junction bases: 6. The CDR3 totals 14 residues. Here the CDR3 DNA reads TGTGCCAGCAGTCCGAGGACTAGCAGCTACGAGCAGTACTTC. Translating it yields CASSPRTSSYEQYF.

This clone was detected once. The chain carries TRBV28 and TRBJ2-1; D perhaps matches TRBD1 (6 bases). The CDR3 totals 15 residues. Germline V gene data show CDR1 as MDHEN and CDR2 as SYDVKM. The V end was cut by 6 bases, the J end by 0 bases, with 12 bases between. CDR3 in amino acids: CASSLTGFSYNEQFF. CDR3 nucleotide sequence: TGTGCCAGCAGCCTTACAGGGTTCTCCTACAATGAGCAGTTCTTC.

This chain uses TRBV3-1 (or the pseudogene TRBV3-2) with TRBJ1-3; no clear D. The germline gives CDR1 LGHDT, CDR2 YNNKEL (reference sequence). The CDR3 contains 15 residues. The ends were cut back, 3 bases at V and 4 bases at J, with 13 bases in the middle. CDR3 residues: CASSHQPGRGNTIYF. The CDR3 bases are TGTGCCAGCAGCCATCAACCGGGGAGAGGAAACACCATATATTTT.

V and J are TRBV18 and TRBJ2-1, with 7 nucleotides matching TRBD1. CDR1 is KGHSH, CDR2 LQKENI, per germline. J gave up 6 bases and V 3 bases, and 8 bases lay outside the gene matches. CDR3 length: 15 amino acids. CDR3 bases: TGTGCCAGCTCACCTAGACAGGGATCGACCAATGAGCAGTTCTTC. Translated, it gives CASSPRQGSTNEQFF.

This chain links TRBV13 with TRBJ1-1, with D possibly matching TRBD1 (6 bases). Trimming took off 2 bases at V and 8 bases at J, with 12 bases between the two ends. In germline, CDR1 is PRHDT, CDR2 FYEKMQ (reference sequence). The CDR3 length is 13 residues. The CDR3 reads CASSLQGWEEAFF. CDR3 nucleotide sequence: TGTGCCAGCAGCTTACAGGGGTGGGAGGAAGCTTTCTTT.

CDR3 sequence reads: CASVTGSDVAKNIQYF. Written as DNA, the CDR3 is TGTGCCAGTGTTACAGGGTCCGATGTAGCCAAAAACATTCAGTACTTC. The chain has TRBV2 and TRBJ2-4, with D tentatively TRBD1 (6 bases). The CDR3 length is 16 residues. V lost 9 bases and J lost 0, with 18 bases in between. Germline V gives CDR1 SNHLY, CDR2 FYNNEI.

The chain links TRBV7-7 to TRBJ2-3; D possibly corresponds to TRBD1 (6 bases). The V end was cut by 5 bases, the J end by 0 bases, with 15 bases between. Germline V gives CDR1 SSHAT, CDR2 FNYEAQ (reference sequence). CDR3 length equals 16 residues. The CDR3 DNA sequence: TGTGCCAGCAGCCTTGGACAGCCTACTAGCACAGATACGCAGTATTTT. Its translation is CASSLGQPTSTDTQYF. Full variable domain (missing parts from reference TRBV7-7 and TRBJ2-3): GAGVSQSPRYKVTKRGQDVTLRCDPISSHATLYWYQQALGQGPEFLTYFNYEAQPDKSGLPSDRFSAERPEGSISTLTIQRTEQRDSAMYRCASSLGQPTSTDTQYFGPGTRLTVL.

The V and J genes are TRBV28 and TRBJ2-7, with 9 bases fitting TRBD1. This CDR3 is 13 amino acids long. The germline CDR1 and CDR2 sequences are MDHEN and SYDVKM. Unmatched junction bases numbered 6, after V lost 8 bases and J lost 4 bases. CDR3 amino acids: CASRTGGAYEQYF. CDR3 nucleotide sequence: TGTGCCAGCCGTACAGGGGGCGCGTACGAGCAGTACTTC.

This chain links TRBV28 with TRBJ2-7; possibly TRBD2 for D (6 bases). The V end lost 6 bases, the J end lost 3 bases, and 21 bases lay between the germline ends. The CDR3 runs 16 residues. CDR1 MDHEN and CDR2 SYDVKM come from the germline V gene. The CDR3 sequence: CASSVRPGLVFYEQYF. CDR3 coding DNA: TGTGCCAGCAGCGTGCGCCCGGGACTTGTATTCTACGAGCAGTACTTC.

This CDR3 reads CSGIGGGTEAFF. The CDR3 DNA is TGCAGCGGGATAGGCGGAGGCACTGAAGCTTTCTTT. The rearrangement uses TRBV29-1 and TRBJ1-1; no reliable D call. Germline CDR1 reads SQVTM; CDR2 reads ANQGSEA. The CDR3 runs 12 residues. The V gene lost 7 bases and the J gene lost 4 bases, with 13 bases spanning the gap.

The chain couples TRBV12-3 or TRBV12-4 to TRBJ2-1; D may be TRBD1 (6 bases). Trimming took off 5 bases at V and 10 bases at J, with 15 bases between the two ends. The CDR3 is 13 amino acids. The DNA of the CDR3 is TGTGCCAGCAGTCAAGCCACCGACAGGGAGCAGTTCTTC. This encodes CASSQATDREQFF.

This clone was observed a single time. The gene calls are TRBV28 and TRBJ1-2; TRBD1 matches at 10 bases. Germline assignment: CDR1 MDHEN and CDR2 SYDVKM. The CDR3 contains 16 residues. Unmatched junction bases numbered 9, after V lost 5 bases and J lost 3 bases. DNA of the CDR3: TGTGCCAGCAGTGCAAACGACAGGGGGCGCGACTATGGCTACACCTTC. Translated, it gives CASSANDRGRDYGYTF.

The CDR3 nucleotides are TGTGCCAGCAGCTTGGATACCAGTTTCTATGGCTACACCTTC. As protein: CASSLDTSFYGYTF. The chain employs TRBV5-5 and TRBJ1-2; D ambiguous. Germline CDR1 is SGHKS and CDR2 is YYEKEE (reference sequence). Trimming stripped 0 bases from V and 4 bases from J, with 10 bases between. This CDR3 region has 14 residues.

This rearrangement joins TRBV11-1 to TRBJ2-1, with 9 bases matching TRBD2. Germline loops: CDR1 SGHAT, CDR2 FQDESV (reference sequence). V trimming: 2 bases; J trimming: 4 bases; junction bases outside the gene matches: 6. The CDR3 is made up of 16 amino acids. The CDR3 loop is CASSLKTGLAYNEQFF. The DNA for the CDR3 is TGTGCCAGCAGCTTAAAGACGGGACTAGCTTACAATGAGCAGTTCTTC.